The 32 T cell receptor beta chains below come from one sample, sequenced in a study of CD8+ T cells in alopecia areata. RNA extraction was followed by reverse transcription into cDNA, which acted as the sequencing template. The assay was immunoSEQ multiplex PCR, and TCRdb's table has in-frame clones only and misses some. This table holds fewer than 350,000 clones, about 62% found once. Treatment defined: oral pan-JAK inhibitor, 5-10 mg twice daily. The sequencing used CD4+ T cells sorted from blood, collected at week 24, from a patient treated with tofacitinib. Every receptor here comes from a human donor with alopecia areata.

The genes are TRBV2 and TRBJ1-6; D remains ambiguous. The germline gives CDR1 SNHLY, CDR2 FYNNEI. V was shortened by 6 bases and J by 6 bases, with 6 bases between the two germline ends. CDR3 size: 12 residues. CDR3: CASRYSNSPLHF. The CDR3 region has the DNA TGTGCCAGCAGATACAGTAATTCACCCCTCCACTTT.

The J gene is TRBJ2-7, the V gene TRBV2, with 10 bases matching TRBD1. The ends lost 6 bases at V and 5 bases at J; junction bases unmatched: 10. Germline assignment: CDR1 SNHLY and CDR2 FYNNEI. This CDR3 region has 15 residues. In DNA, the CDR3 is TGTGCCAGCAGCGAACCGGGACAGGGGAGGCACGAGCAGTACTTC. Its translation is CASSEPGQGRHEQYF.

This clone was counted only a few times. Other nucleotide sequences in the sample specify the same CDR3. The chain is built from TRBV2 and TRBJ2-3; D is ambiguous. Germline V gives CDR1 SNHLY, CDR2 FYNNEI. V lost 3 bases, J lost 6 bases, and 4 bases lay in between. This CDR3 region has 11 residues. CDR3 residues: CASSEADTQYF. DNA for the CDR3: TGTGCCAGCAGTGAGGCGGATACGCAGTATTTT.

The chain couples TRBV29-1 to TRBJ2-7, with no clear D. In germline, CDR1 is SQVTM, CDR2 ANQGSEA. V lost 7 bases and J lost 2, with 15 bases in between. The CDR3 runs to 13 residues. This chain's CDR3 is CSGSMGLAYEQYF. The CDR3 DNA follows: TGCAGCGGATCTATGGGGTTAGCCTACGAGCAGTACTTC.

The CDR3 sequence is CASSVEGGTSNEQFF. The DNA for the CDR3 is TGTGCCAGCAGCGTAGAAGGCGGTACCTCCAATGAGCAGTTCTTC. V usage is TRBV9 and J usage is TRBJ2-1, with no clear D. Trimming removed 0 bases at V and 6 bases at J, with 13 bases between. The CDR3 loop spans 15 amino acids. Germline V gene sequence: CDR1 SGDLS, CDR2 YYNGEE.

This clone has a handful of counts. The chain uses TRBV11-2 and TRBJ2-3; D might be TRBD1 (6 bases). The V end was cut by 5 bases, the J end by 3 bases, with 6 bases between. Per germline, CDR1 SGHAT and CDR2 FQNNGV. This CDR3 contains 12 residues. For the CDR3, the DNA is TGTGCCAGCAGCACAGGGACAGATACGCAGTATTTT. Translating gives CASSTGTDTQYF.

This clone was seen more than once but under ten times. The chain couples TRBV5-1 to TRBJ2-3; possible D gene TRBD1, 5 bases. From germline, CDR1 is SGHRS and CDR2 YFSETQ. The V gene lost 7 bases and the J gene lost 0 bases, with 15 bases spanning the gap. CDR3 size: 15 residues. CDR3 DNA: TGCGCCAGCCGATATGGGGCAGGCAGCACAGATACGCAGTATTTT. Its protein is CASRYGAGSTDTQYF.

This clone was counted a few times. Distinct nucleotide sequences in the sample also encode this CDR3. This chain uses TRBV29-1 with TRBJ1-1, with 7 positions matching TRBD1. The CDR3 extends over 12 amino acids. CDR1 is SQVTM, CDR2 ANQGSEA, per germline. The J segment lost 2 bases and the V segment lost 6 bases, leaving 3 bases of the junction unmatched. CDR3 sequence reads: CSVRQGNTEAFF. The CDR3 region has the DNA TGCAGCGTCAGACAGGGAAACACTGAAGCTTTCTTT.

This clone showed up just a few times. V gene TRBV29-1 combines with J gene TRBJ2-1; weak D call: TRBD1 (6 bases). V shed 7 bases and J shed 0 bases, with 10 bases lying between them. In germline, CDR1 is SQVTM, CDR2 ANQGSEA. The CDR3 totals 13 residues. The chain's CDR3 is CSAADSSYNEQFF. The CDR3 coding sequence is TGCAGCGCCGCGGACAGCTCCTACAATGAGCAGTTCTTC.

V gene TRBV9 combines with J gene TRBJ2-7, with 10 nucleotides matching TRBD1. This CDR3 spans 15 amino acids. The V segment lost 3 bases and the J segment 3 bases; nucleotides outside the gene matches: 6. CDR1 and CDR2 (germline): SGDLS, YYNGEE. CDR3 in DNA: TGTGCCAGCAGCGCAGGGACAGGGGCAATCTACGAGCAGTACTTC. This gives the protein CASSAGTGAIYEQYF. Supplemented by reference TRBV9 and TRBJ2-7, the full variable domain reads DSGVTQTPKHLITATGQRVTLRCSPRSGDLSVYWYQQSLDQGLQFLIQYYNGEERAKGNILERFSAQQFPDLHSELNLSSLELGDSALYFCASSAGTGAIYEQYFGPGTRLTVT.

The chain joins TRBV6-1 to TRBJ2-5, with 9 bases identical to TRBD2. Germline V lookup: CDR1 MNHNS, CDR2 SASEGT. The length of the CDR3 is 13 residues. Germline trimming cut 8 bases from V and 4 bases from J; bases unmatched to any gene: 5. CDR3 in DNA: TGTGCCAGCGAGGTAGCGGGGGTAGAGACCCAGTACTTC. This gives the protein CASEVAGVETQYF.

The chain links TRBV29-1 to TRBJ2-7, with 7 nucleotides matching TRBD2. V gave up 7 bases and J gave up 0 bases; unmatched junction bases: 6. The CDR3 is 13 residues long. Per germline, CDR1 SQVTM and CDR2 ANQGSEA. This CDR3 is CSAAAGVSYEQYF. In nucleotides, the CDR3 is TGCAGCGCCGCGGCGGGGGTCTCCTACGAGCAGTACTTC.

The genes are TRBV4-1 and TRBJ2-7, with 7 bases fitting TRBD2. Germline CDR1 reads MGHRA; CDR2 reads YSYEKL. The CDR3 loop spans 13 amino acids. V trimming: 1 base; J trimming: 5 bases; junction bases outside the gene matches: 2. CDR3 nucleotide sequence: TGCGCCAGCAGCCAAGGGGAGGGGAACGAGCAGTACTTC. Encoded protein: CASSQGEGNEQYF.

This chain uses TRBV2 with TRBJ2-1, with 8 bases matching TRBD2. The CDR3 spans 14 residues. V was pared by 9 bases and J by 5 bases, with 9 bases of the junction left unmatched. CDR1 SNHLY and CDR2 FYNNEI come from the germline V gene. The CDR3 DNA is TGTGCCAGGCGAGGTGAGCGGGGGCACAATGAGCAGTTCTTC. It specifies CARRGERGHNEQFF.

This chain joins TRBV29-1 and TRBJ1-1; D ambiguous. V lost 0 bases, J lost 7 bases, and 15 bases lay in between. Germline lookup yields CDR1 SQVTM and CDR2 ANQGSEA. The CDR3 has 14 amino acids. CDR3: CSVEDRNYLGEAFF. CDR3 nucleotide sequence: TGCAGCGTTGAAGACCGGAACTACTTGGGTGAAGCTTTCTTT.

V is TRBV5-1 and J is TRBJ2-3; 10 bases map to TRBD2. Per germline, CDR1 SGHRS and CDR2 YFSETQ. The CDR3 covers 16 residues. Unmatched junction bases numbered 9, after V lost 5 bases and J lost 3 bases. The CDR3 bases are TGCGCCAGCAGTCTACGGACTAGCGGCTGGACAGATACGCAGTATTTT. Translated: CASSLRTSGWTDTQYF.

This clone appeared a few times. The chain links TRBV18 to TRBJ2-7; perhaps TRBD1 as D (6 bases). Trimming removed 6 bases from V and 0 bases from J, with 9 bases in between. From germline, CDR1 is KGHSH and CDR2 LQKENI. CDR3 length equals 13 residues. The CDR3: CASSRDNSYEQYF. As DNA, the CDR3 is TGTGCCAGCTCTAGGGACAACTCCTACGAGCAGTACTTC.

This clone was recorded at least ten times. The chain has TRBV7-9 and TRBJ2-3, with D unclear. V lost 7 bases to trimming and J lost 6 bases, with 11 bases between them. Germline assignment: CDR1 SEHNR and CDR2 FQNEAQ (reference sequence). The CDR3 runs 12 residues. CDR3 nucleotides: TGTGCCAGCAACCAAGGTGGCGATACGCAGTATTTT. As protein: CASNQGGDTQYF.

This clone has more than one count but fewer than ten. The J gene is TRBJ1-6, the V gene TRBV7-2, with D uncertain. Germline loops: CDR1 SGHTA, CDR2 FQGNSA. The CDR3 is 13 residues long. V lost 2 bases, J lost 7 bases, and 6 bases lay in between. The CDR3 is CASSLSVNSPLHF. CDR3 bases: TGTGCCAGCAGCTTATCGGTGAATTCACCCCTCCACTTT.

V gene TRBV6-1 combines with J gene TRBJ2-2; the D is unclear. V shed 10 bases and J shed 7 bases, with 16 bases lying between them. Germline-derived CDR1 and CDR2 are MNHNS and SASEGT. The CDR3 covers 13 residues. The CDR3 sequence: CATPDRVGGELFF. CDR3 DNA sequence: TGTGCCACCCCGGACCGTGTGGGCGGGGAGCTGTTTTTT.

V usage is TRBV15 and J usage is TRBJ1-4, with D uncertain. CDR1 is LNHNV and CDR2 is YYDKDF in the germline V gene (reference sequence). The CDR3 is made up of 12 amino acids. Trimming pared 0 bases from V and 14 bases from J, leaving 10 bases between. CDR3 region: CATSRDRFPLFF. The CDR3 bases are TGTGCCACCAGCAGAGACAGGTTTCCCCTGTTTTTT.

A word on this clone: This same CDR3 is encoded by further DNA sequences in the sample. This chain joins TRBV15 and TRBJ2-7, with D maybe TRBD2 (5 bases). There are 15 residues in the CDR3. Trimming left V 0 bases short and J 0 bases short, with 9 bases between. Germline CDR1 and CDR2: LNHNV and YYDKDF (reference sequence). CDR3 amino acids: CATSRDPGYSYEQYF. Here the CDR3 DNA reads TGTGCCACCAGCAGAGATCCGGGGTACTCCTACGAGCAGTACTTC. The whole variable domain, filled in from reference TRBV15 and TRBJ2-7, reads DAMVIQNPRYQVTQFGKPVTLSCSQTLNHNVMYWYQQKSSQAPKLLFHYYDKDFNNEADTPDNFQSRRPNTSFCFLDIRSPGLGDTAMYLCATSRDPGYSYEQYFGPGTRLTVT.

The genes are TRBV30 and TRBJ1-4; 8 bases match TRBD1. J gave up 2 bases and V 0 bases, and 17 bases lay outside the gene matches. Germline lookup yields CDR1 GTSNPN and CDR2 SVGIG (reference sequence). The CDR3 loop spans 20 amino acids. CDR3 DNA sequence: TGTGCCTGGAGTGTACAGTCCAGGACAGGGAGTTTGTGGACTAATGAAAAACTGTTTTTT. As protein: CAWSVQSRTGSLWTNEKLFF. The variable domain in full, with the rest retrieved from reference TRBV30 and TRBJ1-4, is SQTIHQWPATLVQPVGSPLSLECTVEGTSNPNLYWYRQAAGRGLQLLFYSVGIGQISSEVPQNLSASRPQDRQFILSSKKLLLSDSGFYLCAWSVQSRTGSLWTNEKLFFGSGTQLSVL.

With regard to this clone: Other DNA variants within this sample encode the same CDR3. The chain combines TRBV2 with TRBJ1-1; D uncertain. V gave up 3 bases and J gave up 1 base, with 9 bases separating them. The CDR3 is 14 residues long. Germline assignment: CDR1 SNHLY and CDR2 FYNNEI. The CDR3: CASSERVGNTEAFF. As DNA, the CDR3 is TGTGCCAGCAGTGAGAGGGTCGGGAACACTGAAGCTTTCTTT.

This clone has a handful of counts. J is TRBJ2-5 and V is TRBV5-4, with 7 bases fitting TRBD2. Germline CDR1 reads SGHNT; CDR2 reads YYREEE (reference sequence). V trimming: 4 bases; J trimming: 3 bases; junction bases outside the gene matches: 6. This CDR3 contains 14 residues. The CDR3 here is CASSPGAGEETQYF. The CDR3 nucleotides read TGTGCCAGCAGCCCGGGTGCGGGGGAAGAGACCCAGTACTTC. Together with reference TRBV5-4 and TRBJ2-5, the CDR3 gives the full variable domain: ETGVTQSPTHLIKTRGQQVTLRCSSQSGHNTVSWYQQALGQGPQFIFQYYREEENGRGNFPPRFSGLQFPNYSSELNVNALELDDSALYLCASSPGAGEETQYFGPGTRLLVL.

This clone was seen only once. The chain recombines TRBV6-5 with TRBJ2-5, with a tentative D call TRBD2 (5 bases). The germline CDR1 and CDR2 sequences are MNHEY and SVGAGI. The V gene lost 6 bases and the J gene lost 5 bases, with 13 bases spanning the gap. The CDR3 loop spans 13 amino acids. Written as DNA, the CDR3 is TGTGCCAGCAGCCTCGGACTCACCGAGACCCAGTACTTC. As protein: CASSLGLTETQYF.

In this sample, this clone turned up a few times. This chain connects TRBV4-1 to TRBJ1-2; the D is unclear. Germline V gene data show CDR1 as MGHRA and CDR2 as YSYEKL. Trimming left V 6 bases short and J 2 bases short, with 13 bases between. The CDR3 length is 14 residues. CDR3 sequence reads: CASRRPDVNYGYTF. CDR3 nucleotides: TGCGCCAGCAGACGCCCGGATGTCAACTATGGCTACACCTTC.

This chain uses TRBV4-3 with TRBJ1-1; 7 bases agree with TRBD1. CDR3 length: 13 residues. The germline CDR1 and CDR2 sequences are LGHNA and YSLEER. Trimming removed 8 bases from V and 4 bases from J; junction bases left unmatched: 7. The CDR3 reads CASQGQRGTEAFF. The CDR3 coding sequence is TGCGCCAGCCAGGGACAGCGGGGCACTGAAGCTTTCTTT.

CDR3 bases: TGTGCCAGCTCACCCGCAGGGGGCGATGGCTACACCTTC. Amino acid sequence: CASSPAGGDGYTF. The V gene is TRBV18, the J gene TRBJ1-2; 8 positions agree with TRBD1. Trimming took 3 bases from V and 6 from J; bases not matched to a gene: 3. CDR3 length: 13 amino acids. The germline CDR1 and CDR2 sequences are KGHSH and LQKENI.

This clone was counted at least ten times. The chain is built from TRBV7-9 and TRBJ1-1; D ambiguous. V was shortened by 4 bases and J by 1 base, with 10 bases between the two germline ends. This CDR3 comprises 14 residues. In germline, CDR1 is SEHNR, CDR2 FQNEAQ (reference sequence). This chain's CDR3 is CASSSPQENTEAFF. The CDR3, as DNA: TGTGCCAGCAGCTCCCCCCAGGAGAACACTGAAGCTTTCTTT.

The chain employs TRBV29-1 and TRBJ1-1; TRBD1 agrees at 8 bases. CDR1 is SQVTM, CDR2 ANQGSEA, per germline. V trimming: 5 bases; J trimming: 5 bases; junction bases outside the gene matches: 10. The CDR3 extends over 14 amino acids. The CDR3 reads CSVNPRQGITEAFF. Written as DNA, the CDR3 is TGCAGCGTTAATCCCCGACAGGGGATAACTGAAGCTTTCTTT.

The rearrangement joins TRBV29-1 to TRBJ2-1, with 12 bases lining up with TRBD1. J was trimmed by 7 bases and V by 8 bases; bases with no gene match: 6. Germline V gene data show CDR1 as SQVTM and CDR2 as ANQGSEA. The CDR3 totals 13 residues. The CDR3 bases are TGCAGCTACCGGGACAGGGGGCGGAATGAGCAGTTCTTC. It yields the protein CSYRDRGRNEQFF.